Sequencing of this T cell receptor (beta chain) was carried out in a study of identical twins. Overall study findings and caveats: Out-of-frame alpha sequences common to twins were enriched for low generation probability. Fewer insertions characterized abundant cord blood beta clonotypes, whereas memory repertoires showed none.

A universal primer site was created by template switching, with the cDNA bearing unique molecular identifiers. TCRdb re-analysed the 5' RACE reads in MiXCR, keeping a single row per CDR3 protein. Seen here are 1,800,000 or so distinct CDR3 sequences, under 35% observed once, and the top ten hold less than 0.35%. Healthy Caucasian donors formed the entire cohort. The germline V gene encodes CDR1 SGHVS and CDR2 FQNEAQ. This CDR3 comprises 15 residues. To note about this clonotype: Its antigen is as yet unknown. The junction does not match germline at one end; this may be a read error.

The sample consisted of cord blood. The clonotype was recovered from a newborn girl in good health. This chain connects TRBV7-8 to TRBJ2-7; no reliable D call. This chain's CDR3 is CASSPRRLPPYGQYF. CDR3 nucleotide sequence: TGTGCCAGCAGCCCCAGGCGGCTACCTCCCTACGGGCAGTACTTC.